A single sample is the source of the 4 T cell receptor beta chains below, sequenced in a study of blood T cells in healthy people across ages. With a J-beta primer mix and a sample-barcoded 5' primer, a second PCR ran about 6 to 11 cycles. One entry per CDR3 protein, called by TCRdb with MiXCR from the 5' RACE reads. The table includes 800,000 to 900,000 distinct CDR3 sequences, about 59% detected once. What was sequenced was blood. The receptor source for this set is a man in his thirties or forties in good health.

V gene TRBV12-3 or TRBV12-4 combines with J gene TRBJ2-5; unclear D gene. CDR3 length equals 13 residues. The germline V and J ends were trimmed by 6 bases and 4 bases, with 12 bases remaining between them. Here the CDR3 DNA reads TGTGCCAGCAGGGCTGTTTGGATAGAGACCCAGTACTTC. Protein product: CASRAVWIETQYF.

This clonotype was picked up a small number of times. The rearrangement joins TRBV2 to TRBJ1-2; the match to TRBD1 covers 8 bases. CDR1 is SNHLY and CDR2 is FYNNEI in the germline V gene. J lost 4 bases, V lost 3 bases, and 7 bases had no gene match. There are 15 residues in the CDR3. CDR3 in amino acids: CASSDLAGQAYGYTF. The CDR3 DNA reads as TGTGCCAGCAGTGATTTGGCGGGACAGGCCTATGGCTACACCTTC.

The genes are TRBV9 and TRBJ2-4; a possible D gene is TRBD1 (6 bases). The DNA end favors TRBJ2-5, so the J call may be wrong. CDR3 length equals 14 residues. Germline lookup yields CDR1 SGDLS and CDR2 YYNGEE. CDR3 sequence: CASSVTGFPETQYF. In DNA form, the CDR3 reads TGTGCCAGCAGCGTCACAGGGTTTCCAGAGACCCAGTACTTC.

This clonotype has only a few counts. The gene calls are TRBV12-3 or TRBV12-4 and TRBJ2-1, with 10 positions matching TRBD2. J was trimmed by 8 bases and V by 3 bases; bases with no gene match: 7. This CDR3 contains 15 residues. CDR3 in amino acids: CASSFSSGGPHEQFF. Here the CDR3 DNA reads TGTGCCAGCAGTTTTTCTAGCGGGGGCCCCCATGAGCAGTTCTTC.